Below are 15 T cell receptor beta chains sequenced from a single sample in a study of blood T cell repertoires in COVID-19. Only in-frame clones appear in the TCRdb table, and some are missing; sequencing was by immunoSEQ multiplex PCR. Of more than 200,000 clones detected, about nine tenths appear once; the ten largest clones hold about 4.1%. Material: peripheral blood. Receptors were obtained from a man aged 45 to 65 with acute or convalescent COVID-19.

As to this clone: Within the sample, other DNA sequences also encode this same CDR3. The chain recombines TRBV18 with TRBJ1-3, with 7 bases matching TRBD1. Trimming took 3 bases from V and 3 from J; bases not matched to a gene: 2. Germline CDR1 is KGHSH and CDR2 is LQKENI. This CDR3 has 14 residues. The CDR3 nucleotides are TGTGCCAGCTCACCGAGGGACAGTGGAAACACCATATATTTT. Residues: CASSPRDSGNTIYF.

The CDR3 sequence is CASTHPTGSQEKLFF. In DNA, the CDR3 is TGTGCCAGCACCCACCCGACGGGGTCGCAGGAAAAACTGTTTTTT. The chain recombines TRBV7-8 with TRBJ1-4; D unresolved. Germline loops: CDR1 SGHVS, CDR2 FQNEAQ. Trimming stripped 7 bases from V and 8 bases from J, with 20 bases between. The CDR3 has 15 amino acids. Filled out from reference TRBV7-8 and TRBJ1-4, the complete variable domain reads GAGVSQSPRYKVAKRGQDVALRCDPISGHVSLFWYQQALGQGPEFLTYFQNEAQLDKSGLPSDRFFAERPEGSVSTLKIQRTQQEDSAVYLCASTHPTGSQEKLFFGSGTQLSVL.

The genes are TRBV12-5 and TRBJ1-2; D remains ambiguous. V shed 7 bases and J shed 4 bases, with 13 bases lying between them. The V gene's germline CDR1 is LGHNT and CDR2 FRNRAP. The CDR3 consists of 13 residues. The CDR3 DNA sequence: TGTGCTAGTGCCCCCGAGGCACCCTATGGCTACACCTTC. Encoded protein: CASAPEAPYGYTF.

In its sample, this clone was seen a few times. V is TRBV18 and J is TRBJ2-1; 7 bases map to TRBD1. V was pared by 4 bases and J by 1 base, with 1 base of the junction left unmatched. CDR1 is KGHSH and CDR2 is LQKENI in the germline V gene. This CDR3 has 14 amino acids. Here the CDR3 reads CASSRDSSYNEQFF. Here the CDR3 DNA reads TGTGCCAGCTCACGGGACAGTTCCTACAATGAGCAGTTCTTC.

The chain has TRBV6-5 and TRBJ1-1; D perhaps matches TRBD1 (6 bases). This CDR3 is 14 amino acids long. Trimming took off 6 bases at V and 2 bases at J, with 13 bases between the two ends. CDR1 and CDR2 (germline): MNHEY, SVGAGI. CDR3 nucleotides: TGTGCCAGCAGAACCGGGACACTCAACACTGAAGCTTTCTTT. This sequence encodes CASRTGTLNTEAFF.

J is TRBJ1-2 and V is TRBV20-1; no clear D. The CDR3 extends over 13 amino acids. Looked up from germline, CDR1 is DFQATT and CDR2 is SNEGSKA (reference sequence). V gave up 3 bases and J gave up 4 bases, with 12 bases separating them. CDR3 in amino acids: CSASHATAYGYTF. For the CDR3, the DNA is TGCAGTGCTAGTCATGCTACAGCCTATGGCTACACCTTC.

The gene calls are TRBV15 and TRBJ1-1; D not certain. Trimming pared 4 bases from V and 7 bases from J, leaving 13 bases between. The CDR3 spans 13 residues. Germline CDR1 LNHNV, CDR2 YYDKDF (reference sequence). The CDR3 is CATSIAVSVEAFF. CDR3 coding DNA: TGTGCCACCAGCATCGCGGTCAGTGTTGAAGCTTTCTTT.

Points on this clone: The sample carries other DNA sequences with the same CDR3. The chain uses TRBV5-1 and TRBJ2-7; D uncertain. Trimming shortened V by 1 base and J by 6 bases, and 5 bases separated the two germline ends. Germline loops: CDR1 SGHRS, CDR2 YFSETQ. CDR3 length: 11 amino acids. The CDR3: CASSLNGEQYF. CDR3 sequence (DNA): TGCGCCAGCAGCTTGAACGGCGAGCAGTACTTC.

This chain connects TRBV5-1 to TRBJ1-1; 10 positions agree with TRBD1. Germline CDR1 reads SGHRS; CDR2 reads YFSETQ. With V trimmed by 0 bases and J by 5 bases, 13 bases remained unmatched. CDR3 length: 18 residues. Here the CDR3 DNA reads TGCGCCAGCAGCTTGGGACTTAGACAGGGGGCCTGGGGGACTGAAGCTTTCTTT. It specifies CASSLGLRQGAWGTEAFF.

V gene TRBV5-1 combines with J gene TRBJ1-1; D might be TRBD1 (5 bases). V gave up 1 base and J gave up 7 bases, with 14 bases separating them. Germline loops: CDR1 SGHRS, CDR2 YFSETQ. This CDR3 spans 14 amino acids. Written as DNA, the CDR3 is TGCGCCAGCAGCTTGTCTCAACAGGCTGGTGAAGCTTTCTTT. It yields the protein CASSLSQQAGEAFF.

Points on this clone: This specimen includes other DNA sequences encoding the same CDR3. The CDR3 loop reads CASSPQGYEQYF. CDR3 sequence (DNA): TGTGCCAGCAGTCCACAGGGGTACGAGCAGTACTTC. The rearrangement joins TRBV6-5 to TRBJ2-7; TRBD1 matches at 7 bases. The CDR3 is made up of 12 amino acids. Trimming removed 5 bases from V and 4 bases from J; junction bases left unmatched: 2. The V gene's germline CDR1 is MNHEY and CDR2 SVGAGI.

In DNA, the CDR3 is TGTGCCAGCAGCAAATCCCGGACGAAGGACAGCCATCCAATGAACACTGAAGCTTTCTTT. It specifies CASSKSRTKDSHPMNTEAFF. The rearrangement joins TRBV21-1 to TRBJ1-1; no DNA check was done on the table's D call, TRBD1. TRBV21-1 is a listed pseudogene. This CDR3 is built from 20 residues.

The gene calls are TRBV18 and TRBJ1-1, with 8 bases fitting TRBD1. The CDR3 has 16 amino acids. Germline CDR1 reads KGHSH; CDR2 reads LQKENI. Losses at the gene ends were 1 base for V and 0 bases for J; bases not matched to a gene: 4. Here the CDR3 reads CASSPRTGKVNTEAFF. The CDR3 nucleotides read TGTGCCAGCTCACCACGGACAGGGAAGGTGAACACTGAAGCTTTCTTT.

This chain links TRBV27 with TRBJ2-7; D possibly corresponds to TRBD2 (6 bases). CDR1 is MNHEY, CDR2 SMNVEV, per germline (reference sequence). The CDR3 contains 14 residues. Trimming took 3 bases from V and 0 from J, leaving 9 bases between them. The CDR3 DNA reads TGTGCCAGCAGTTTCGGAGGGAGCTCCTACGAGCAGTACTTC. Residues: CASSFGGSSYEQYF.

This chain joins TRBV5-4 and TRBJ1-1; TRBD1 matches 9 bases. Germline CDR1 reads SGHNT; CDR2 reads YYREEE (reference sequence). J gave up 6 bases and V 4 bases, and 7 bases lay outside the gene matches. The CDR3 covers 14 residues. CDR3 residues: CASSPRTGVAEAFF. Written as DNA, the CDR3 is TGTGCCAGCAGCCCCCGGACAGGGGTCGCTGAAGCTTTCTTT. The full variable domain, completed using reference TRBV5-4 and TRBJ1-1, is ETGVTQSPTHLIKTRGQQVTLRCSSQSGHNTVSWYQQALGQGPQFIFQYYREEENGRGNFPPRFSGLQFPNYSSELNVNALELDDSALYLCASSPRTGVAEAFFGQGTRLTVV.